The 8 T cell receptor beta chains listed next were all sequenced from one sample in a study of Ad26.COV2.S vaccination and SARS-CoV-2 variants. This sample's treatment: roughly 20 received Ad26.COV2.S at low or high dose, single or two shots; roughly five received placebo; per-sample allocation not given. The samples were gathered on day 63 after the first injection of vaccine or placebo. Assay used: immunoSEQ multiplex PCR; TCRdb lists only in-frame clones, some missing. The data contain more than 300,000 clones, about 89% of them singletons. The sample in question was peripheral blood, obtained in a trial of Ad26.COV2.S vaccine versus placebo. The receptors come from a person aged 18-60 years who received the Ad26.COV2.S COVID-19 vaccine or a placebo.

The chain employs TRBV5-8 and TRBJ2-7; no firm D call. Trimming stripped 0 bases from V and 1 base from J, with 8 bases between. Looked up from germline, CDR1 is SGHTS and CDR2 is YDEGEE. This CDR3 is 14 amino acids long. The CDR3 is CASSLDPGSYEQYF. The DNA for the CDR3 is TGTGCCAGCAGCTTGGATCCGGGTTCCTACGAGCAGTACTTC.

Ten or more counts support this clone. The chain couples TRBV4-1 to TRBJ1-2; D is possibly TRBD1 (6 bases). This CDR3 contains 16 residues. V was trimmed by 0 bases and J by 3 bases, leaving 14 bases between them. Germline CDR1 and CDR2: MGHRA and YSYEKL. CDR3: CASSQDGLGGDYGYTF. The CDR3 DNA reads as TGCGCCAGCAGCCAAGATGGGCTAGGGGGGGACTATGGCTACACCTTC.

This chain connects TRBV2 to TRBJ2-7, with 10 bases fitting TRBD1. With V trimmed by 6 bases and J by 5 bases, 10 bases remained unmatched. Germline assignment: CDR1 SNHLY and CDR2 FYNNEI. The CDR3 is 15 residues long. The CDR3 DNA reads as TGTGCCAGCAGCCATCCCCGGGACAGGGGCAACGAGCAGTACTTC. Encoded protein: CASSHPRDRGNEQYF.

CDR3 sequence reads: CASSWVMGGGYTF. CDR3 DNA sequence: TGTGCCAGCAGTTGGGTGATGGGGGGTGGCTACACCTTC. The V call is TRBV27, the J call TRBJ1-2, with D possibly being TRBD1 (5 bases). Germline-derived CDR1 and CDR2 are MNHEY and SMNVEV (reference sequence). The CDR3 totals 13 residues. V was pared by 4 bases and J by 7 bases, with 13 bases between.

The genes are TRBV24-1 and TRBJ2-1, with 12 nucleotides matching TRBD1. Looked up from germline, CDR1 is KGHDR and CDR2 is SFDVKD. V shed 6 bases and J 9 bases; nucleotides not matched to a gene: 5. The CDR3 consists of 14 residues. The CDR3 region is CATSSGTGGTEQFF. For the CDR3, the DNA is TGTGCCACCAGTTCCGGGACAGGGGGCACTGAGCAGTTCTTC.

The chain has TRBV6-6 and TRBJ2-5; D call uncertain. Trimming took 8 bases from V and 1 from J, leaving 8 bases between them. CDR3 size: 12 residues. From germline, CDR1 is MNHNY and CDR2 SVGAGI (reference sequence). The CDR3 loop reads CASGWGQETQYF. As DNA, the CDR3 is TGTGCCAGCGGGTGGGGCCAAGAGACCCAGTACTTC.

The chain couples TRBV10-2 to TRBJ2-5; D remains ambiguous. Trimming took off 4 bases at V and 2 bases at J, with 11 bases between the two ends. From germline, CDR1 is WSHSY and CDR2 SAAADI. The CDR3 consists of 14 residues. CDR3: CASSGHFPQETQYF. The CDR3 bases are TGCGCCAGCAGTGGGCATTTTCCACAAGAGACCCAGTACTTC.

CDR3 coding DNA: TGTGCCAGCAGCCACGGGACAGGGAATTCCTACGAGCAGTACTTC. Translation gives CASSHGTGNSYEQYF. The chain joins TRBV7-9 to TRBJ2-7, with TRBD1 identical over 9 bases. V lost 5 bases and J lost 1; bases outside the gene matches: 6. The CDR3 is 15 amino acids. The germline V gene has CDR1 SEHNR and CDR2 FQNEAQ (reference sequence).